This TCR beta chain was documented in a study of Graves' ophthalmopathy and Graves' hyperthyroidism. CDR3 regions of TCR beta were amplified from RNA transcripts. Following a first-round RT-PCR that used HTBI primers, a second-round multiplex PCR was carried out. MiXCR, applied by TCRdb to the multiplex PCR reads, yields one record per CDR3 protein. This sample has around 1,200,000 distinct CDR3 sequences; 35% to 45% occur once, and the top ten carry 8.5% to 14%. If patients had other autoimmune diseases, uncontrolled infections, pregnancy or lactation, they were excluded. Clinicians made diagnoses from clinical symptoms, serum thyroxine, TRAb, thyroid ultrasound and orbital computed tomography. Germline loops: CDR1 SGHRS, CDR2 YFSETQ. The CDR3 covers 14 residues. The V and J ends lost 0 bases and 4 bases respectively, with 10 bases between them.

The sequencing input was peripheral blood or thyroid tissue (not recorded which). J is TRBJ2-5 and V is TRBV5-1; unclear D gene. This TCR came from an adult man with Graves' hyperthyroidism. The CDR3 DNA reads as TGCGCCAGCAGCTTGGAGCCAATATCAGAGACCCAGTACTTC. This sequence encodes CASSLEPISETQYF.